A selection of T cell receptor beta chains follows, all from one sample in a study of T cell repertoires in cytomegalovirus infection. No antigen has been identified for these receptors. TCRdb recomputed calls from the reads with MiXCR, one row per CDR3 protein. The data contain about 46,000 distinct CDR3 sequences, around 18% of them seen just once; the ten biggest clones take up about 53%. Here the sequenced sample was CD8+ T cells from cultured PBMCs, taken from culture after CMV antigen stimulation. The receptors were gathered from a human donor in good health (CMV status not recorded). Some clones in this sample may be carry-over from other donors' samples. Each CDR3 is given with its conserved first and last residue. D genes are given only for firm matches. Where a row states a size, it is once, few, many or the class of an expanded clone; other rows omit it.

DNA: TGTGCCAGCAGTTACGTCAGCTCCTACAATGAGCAGTTCTTC
CDR3: CASSYVSSYNEQFF
V: TRBV6-2/TRBV6-3
J: TRBJ2-1
size: many
D: .

DNA: TGTGCCAGCAAACCCGGACTAGCGGAAGAGACCCAGTACTTC
CDR3: CASKPGLAEETQYF
V: TRBV9
J: TRBJ2-5
size: .
D: TRBD2

DNA: TGTGCCAGCAGCTTGGGAAGATTTGCCGGCACTGAAGCTTTCTTT
CDR3: CASSLGRFAGTEAFF
V: TRBV5-8
J: TRBJ1-1
size: many
D: .

DNA: TGTGCCAGCAGCCAAGATGCCGGGGACGTGGGTGAGCAGTACTTC
CDR3: CASSQDAGDVGEQYF
V: TRBV4-2
J: TRBJ2-7
size: .
D: .

DNA: TGTGCCAGCAGCTTGGAGGGACTCCTGAACACTGAAGCTTTCTTT
CDR3: CASSLEGLLNTEAFF
V: TRBV5-4
J: TRBJ1-1
size: .
D: .

DNA: TGTGCCAGCAGTGAGAAGTGGGGGTACACCGGGGAGCTGTTTTTT
CDR3: CASSEKWGYTGELFF
V: TRBV6-1
J: TRBJ2-2
size: many
D: .

DNA: TGTGCCAGCACCAATCGGGGGGGCACTGAAGCTTTCTTT
CDR3: CASTNRGGTEAFF
V: TRBV7-2
J: TRBJ1-1
size: many
D: .

DNA: TGTGCCAGCAGCCAAACCAGGACAGGGCGCACTGAAGCTTTCTTT
CDR3: CASSQTRTGRTEAFF
V: TRBV14
J: TRBJ1-1
size: .
D: TRBD1

DNA: TGCGCCAGCAGTGATTGGGGCCGAAGAACTAATGAAAAACTGTTTTTT
CDR3: CASSDWGRRTNEKLFF
V: TRBV10-2
J: TRBJ1-4
size: .
D: .

DNA: TGTGCCAGCAGCTTAAATCCGGGGGGCCCCAATGAGCAGTACTTC
CDR3: CASSLNPGGPNEQYF
V: TRBV7-3
J: TRBJ2-7
size: many
D: .

DNA: TGTGCCAGCAGTCTCAGGGTGATGAACACTGAAGCTTTCTTT
CDR3: CASSLRVMNTEAFF
V: TRBV28
J: TRBJ1-1
size: once
D: .

DNA: TGTGCCAGCAGCGAGGGGACAGGGAAGATCTCCTCACGATATGGCTACACCTTC
CDR3: CASSEGTGKISSRYGYTF
V: TRBV5-3
J: TRBJ1-2
size: few
D: TRBD1

DNA: TGTGCCAGCAGCGTTGGGACAGCGGAGTACGAGCAGTACTTC
CDR3: CASSVGTAEYEQYF
V: TRBV9
J: TRBJ2-7
size: many
D: TRBD1

DNA: TGTGCCAGCAGTGTTACCCTCACAGATACGCAGTATTTT
CDR3: CASSVTLTDTQYF
V: TRBV27
J: TRBJ2-3
size: .
D: .

DNA: TGTGCCAGCAGCACGAACACAGGGGCGCCCTCTGGGGCCAACGTCCTGACTTTC
CDR3: CASSTNTGAPSGANVLTF
V: TRBV9
J: TRBJ2-6
size: .
D: TRBD1

DNA: TGCGCCAGCAGCCGCGGGACGCCATCAGTCACAGATACGCAGTATTTT
CDR3: CASSRGTPSVTDTQYF
V: TRBV4-1
J: TRBJ2-3
size: many
D: .